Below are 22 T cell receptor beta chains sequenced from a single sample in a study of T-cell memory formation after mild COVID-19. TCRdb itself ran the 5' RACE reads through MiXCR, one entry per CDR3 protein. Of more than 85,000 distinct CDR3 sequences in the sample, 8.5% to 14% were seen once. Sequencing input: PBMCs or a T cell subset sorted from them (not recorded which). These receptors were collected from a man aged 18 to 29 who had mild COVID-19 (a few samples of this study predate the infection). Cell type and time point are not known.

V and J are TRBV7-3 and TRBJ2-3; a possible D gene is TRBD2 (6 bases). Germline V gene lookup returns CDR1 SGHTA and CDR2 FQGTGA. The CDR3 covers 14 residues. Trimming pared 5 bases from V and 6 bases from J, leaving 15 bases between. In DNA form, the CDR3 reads TGTGCCAGCAGCCGAGGCGGGACCACGGATACGCAGTATTTT. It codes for CASSRGGTTDTQYF.

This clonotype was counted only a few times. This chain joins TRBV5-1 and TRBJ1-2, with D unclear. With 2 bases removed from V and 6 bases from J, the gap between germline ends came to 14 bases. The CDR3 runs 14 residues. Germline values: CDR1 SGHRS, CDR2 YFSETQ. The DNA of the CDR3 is TGCGCCAGCAGCTTTAGCCTCAGTTGGGATGGCTACACCTTC. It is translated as CASSFSLSWDGYTF.

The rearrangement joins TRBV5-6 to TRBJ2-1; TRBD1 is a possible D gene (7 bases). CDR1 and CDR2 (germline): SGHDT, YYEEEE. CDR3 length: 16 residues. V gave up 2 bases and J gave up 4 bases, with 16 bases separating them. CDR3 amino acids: CASSFPRGRTYNEQFF. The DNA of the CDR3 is TGTGCCAGCAGCTTTCCCAGGGGGAGGACGTACAATGAGCAGTTCTTC.

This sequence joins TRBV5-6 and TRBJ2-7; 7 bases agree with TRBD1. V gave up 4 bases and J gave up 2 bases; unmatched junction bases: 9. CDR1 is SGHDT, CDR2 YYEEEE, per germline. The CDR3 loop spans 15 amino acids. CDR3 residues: CASSPERTGPYEQYF. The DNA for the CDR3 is TGTGCCAGCAGCCCTGAACGGACAGGCCCCTACGAGCAGTACTTC.

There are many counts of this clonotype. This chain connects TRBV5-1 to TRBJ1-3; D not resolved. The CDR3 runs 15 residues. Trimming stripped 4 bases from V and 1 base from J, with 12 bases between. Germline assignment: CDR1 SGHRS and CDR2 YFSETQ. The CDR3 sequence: CASSAGSSSGNTIYF. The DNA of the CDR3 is TGCGCCAGCAGCGCCGGGTCCTCGTCTGGAAACACCATATATTTT.

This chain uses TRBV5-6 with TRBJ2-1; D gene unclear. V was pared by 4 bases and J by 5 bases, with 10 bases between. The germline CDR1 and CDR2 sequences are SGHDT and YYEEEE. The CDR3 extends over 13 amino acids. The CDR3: CASSPWNHNEQFF. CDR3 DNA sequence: TGTGCCAGCAGCCCGTGGAACCACAATGAGCAGTTCTTC.

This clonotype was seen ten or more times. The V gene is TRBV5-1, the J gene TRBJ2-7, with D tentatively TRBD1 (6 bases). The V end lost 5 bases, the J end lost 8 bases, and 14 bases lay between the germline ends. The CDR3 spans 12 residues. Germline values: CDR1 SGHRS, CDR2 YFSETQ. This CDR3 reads CASSWDNFKQYF. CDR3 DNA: TGCGCCAGCAGTTGGGACAACTTTAAGCAGTACTTC.

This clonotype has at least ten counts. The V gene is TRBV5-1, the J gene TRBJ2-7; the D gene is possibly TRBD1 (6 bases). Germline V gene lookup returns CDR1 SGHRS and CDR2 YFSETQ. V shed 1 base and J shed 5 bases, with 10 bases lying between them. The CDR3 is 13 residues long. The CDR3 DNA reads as TGCGCCAGCAGCTTGCGACCAGGGGACGAGCAGTACGTC. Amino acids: CASSLRPGDEQYV.

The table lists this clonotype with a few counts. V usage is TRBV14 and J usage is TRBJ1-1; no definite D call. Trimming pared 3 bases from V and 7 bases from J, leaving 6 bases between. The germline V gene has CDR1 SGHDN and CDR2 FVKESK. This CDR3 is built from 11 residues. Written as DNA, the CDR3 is TGTGCCAGCAGCCACCACATTGAAGCTTTCTTT. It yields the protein CASSHHIEAFF.

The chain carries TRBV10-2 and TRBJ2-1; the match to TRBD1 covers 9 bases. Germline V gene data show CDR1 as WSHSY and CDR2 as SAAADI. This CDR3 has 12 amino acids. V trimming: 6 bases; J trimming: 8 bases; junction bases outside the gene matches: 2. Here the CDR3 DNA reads TGCGCCAGCAGGACAGGGGGAGATGAGCAGTTCTTC. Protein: CASRTGGDEQFF.

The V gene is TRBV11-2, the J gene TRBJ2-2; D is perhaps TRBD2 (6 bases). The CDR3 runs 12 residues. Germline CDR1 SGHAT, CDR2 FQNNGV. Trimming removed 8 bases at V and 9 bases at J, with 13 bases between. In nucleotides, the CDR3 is TGTGCCAGCTTGGGGGAGGAGAGGGAGCTGTTTTTT. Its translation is CASLGEERELFF.

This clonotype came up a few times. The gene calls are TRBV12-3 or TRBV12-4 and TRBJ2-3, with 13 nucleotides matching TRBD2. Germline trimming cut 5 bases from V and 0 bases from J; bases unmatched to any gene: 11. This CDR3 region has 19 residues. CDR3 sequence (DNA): TGTGCCAGCAGTGACCCTGGACTAGCGGGGGCCCTTAGCACAGATACGCAGTATTTT. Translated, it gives CASSDPGLAGALSTDTQYF.

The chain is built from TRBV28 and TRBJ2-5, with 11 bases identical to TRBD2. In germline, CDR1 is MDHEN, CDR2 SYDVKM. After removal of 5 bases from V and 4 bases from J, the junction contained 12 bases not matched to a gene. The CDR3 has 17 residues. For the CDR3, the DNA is TGTGCCAGCAGTCTGGGGACTAGCGGTATCCTATTAGAGACCCAGTACTTC. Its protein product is CASSLGTSGILLETQYF.

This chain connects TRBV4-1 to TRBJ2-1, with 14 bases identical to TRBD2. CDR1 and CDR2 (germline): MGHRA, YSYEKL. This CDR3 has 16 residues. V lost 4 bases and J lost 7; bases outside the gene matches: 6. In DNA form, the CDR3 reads TGCGCCAGCAGCCGACTGACTAGCGGGGGGGCTAATGAGCAGTTCTTC. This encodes CASSRLTSGGANEQFF.

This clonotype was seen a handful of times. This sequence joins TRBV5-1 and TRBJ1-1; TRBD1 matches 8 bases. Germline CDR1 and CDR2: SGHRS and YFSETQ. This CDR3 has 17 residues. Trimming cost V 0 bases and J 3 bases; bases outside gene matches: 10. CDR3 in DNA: TGCGCCAGCAGCTTGGCAACAGGGGGTGTTGACGACACTGAAGCTTTCTTT. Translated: CASSLATGGVDDTEAFF.

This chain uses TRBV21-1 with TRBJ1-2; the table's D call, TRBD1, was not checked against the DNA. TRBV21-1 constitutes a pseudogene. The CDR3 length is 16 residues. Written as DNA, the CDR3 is TGTGCCAGCAGCAAAGGAAGGACAGGGGATCTCTATGGCTACACCTTC. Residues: CASSKGRTGDLYGYTF.

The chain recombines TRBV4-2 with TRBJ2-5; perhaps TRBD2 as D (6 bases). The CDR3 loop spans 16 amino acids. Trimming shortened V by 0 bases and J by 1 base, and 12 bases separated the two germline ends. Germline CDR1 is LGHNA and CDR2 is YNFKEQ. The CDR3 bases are TGTGCCAGCAGCCAAGAAGAAGCGGGCCTCCAAGAGACCCAGTACTTC. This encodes CASSQEEAGLQETQYF.

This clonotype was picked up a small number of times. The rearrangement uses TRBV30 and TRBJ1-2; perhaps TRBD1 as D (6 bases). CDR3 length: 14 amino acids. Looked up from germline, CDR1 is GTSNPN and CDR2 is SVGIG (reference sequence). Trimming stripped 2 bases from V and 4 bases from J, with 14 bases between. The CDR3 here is CAWSWTEVLYGYTF. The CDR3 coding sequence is TGTGCCTGGAGTTGGACAGAAGTTCTCTATGGCTACACCTTC. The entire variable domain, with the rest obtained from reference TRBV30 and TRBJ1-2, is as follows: SQTIHQWPATLVQPVGSPLSLECTVEGTSNPNLYWYRQAAGRGLQLLFYSVGIGQISSEVPQNLSASRPQDRQFILSSKKLLLSDSGFYLCAWSWTEVLYGYTFGSGTRLTVV.

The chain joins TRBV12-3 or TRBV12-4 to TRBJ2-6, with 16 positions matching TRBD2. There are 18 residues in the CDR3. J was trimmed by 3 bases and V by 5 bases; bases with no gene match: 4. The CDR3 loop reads CASSPGLAGGLGANVLTF. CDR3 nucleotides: TGTGCCAGCAGTCCGGGACTAGCGGGGGGGCTTGGGGCCAACGTCCTGACTTTC.

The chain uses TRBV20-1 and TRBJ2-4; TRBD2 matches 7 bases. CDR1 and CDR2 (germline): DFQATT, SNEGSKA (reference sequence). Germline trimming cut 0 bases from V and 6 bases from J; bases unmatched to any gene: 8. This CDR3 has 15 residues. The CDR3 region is CSARDVRDYGNIQYF. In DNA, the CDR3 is TGCAGTGCTAGAGATGTTCGGGACTATGGAAACATTCAGTACTTC.

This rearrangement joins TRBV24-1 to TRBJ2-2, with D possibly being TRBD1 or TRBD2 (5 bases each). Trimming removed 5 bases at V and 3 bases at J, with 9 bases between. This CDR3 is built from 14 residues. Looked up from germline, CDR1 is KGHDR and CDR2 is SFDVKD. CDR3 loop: CATSGQRDTGELFF. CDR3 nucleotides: TGTGCCACCAGTGGACAGAGGGACACCGGGGAGCTGTTTTTT.

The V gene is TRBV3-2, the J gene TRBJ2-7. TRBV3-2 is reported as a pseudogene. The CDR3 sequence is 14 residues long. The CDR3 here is CASSQIISSYEQYV. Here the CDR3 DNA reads TGTGCCAGCAGCCAGATTATATCCTCCTACGAGCAGTACGTC.